The clone carrying this T cell receptor beta chain showed up just once. Its antigen remains unidentified. The data belong to a study of post-analysis software for immune sequencing data. Study conclusions and caveats: TRBV5-6, TRBV5-1 and TRBV20-1 were among 4 or 5 TRBV segments more frequent in patients than controls. In multiple sclerosis, normalized Chao1 diversity was significantly below that of controls. Same-batch samples co-clustered strongly by F measure.

Included in the TCR beta cDNA libraries were unique molecular identifiers. TCRdb reanalysed the PCR reads using MiXCR and keeps one entry per CDR3 protein. The sample has 700,000 to 800,000 distinct CDR3 sequences, approximately 30% seen once. Germline V CDR1 and CDR2: ENHRY, SYGVKD. V lost 1 base to trimming and J lost 0 bases, with 6 bases between them. There are 14 residues in the CDR3. Input material: blood. The receptor was derived from a girl under 18 with multiple sclerosis. The chain links TRBV10-3 to TRBJ2-5; D remains ambiguous. Here the CDR3 DNA reads TGTGCCATCAGTGAGTTAGTGCACCAAGAGACCCAGTACTTC. Its translation: CAISELVHQETQYF.